The rows below give T cell receptor beta chains drawn from one sample of a study of OX40 agonist ivuxolimab in advanced cancers. Assay used: immunoSEQ multiplex PCR; TCRdb lists only in-frame clones, some missing. Of roughly 53,000 clones in the sample, roughly 90% were seen once. Here the sequenced sample was CD4+ or CD8+ T cells sorted from blood, taken in a trial of the OX40 agonist ivuxolimab. Source of these receptors: an adult with an advanced solid tumor such as melanoma, head and neck, liver or kidney cancer. The conserved cysteine and the conserved F or W are not part of the CDR3 here. Each record gives: V gene, J gene, CDR3 protein.

>TRBV6-6|TRBJ1-6
ASIGQGRDNSPLH
>TRBV5-1|TRBJ2-3
ASSAGLAGLTDTQY
>TRBV19|TRBJ1-5
ASRPQQGNQPQH
>TRBV15|TRBJ2-3
ATSRTGEGTDTQY
>TRBV19|TRBJ2-3
ASSRRDSADTQY
>TRBV19|TRBJ2-5
ASSPWTPYLQETQY
>TRBV6-6|TRBJ2-3
ASSYGQREGGDTQY
>TRBV4-1|TRBJ2-5
ASSQGGLAGGYQETQY
>TRBV6-1|TRBJ2-5
ASSQRGTQETQY
>TRBV2|TRBJ2-7
ASSVDRGQGEQY
>TRBV28|TRBJ2-4
ASSLWLTYQAKNIQY
>TRBV28|TRBJ1-2
ASSSRADGYT
>TRBV27|TRBJ1-6
ASSFPNSPLH
>TRBV7-9|TRBJ2-6
ASSSLPGQGYSGANVLT
>TRBV6-6|TRBJ2-5
ARATGLQETQY
>TRBV5-4|TRBJ1-4
ASSPVGEKLF
>TRBV7-2|TRBJ2-1
ASSPHSGGAANEQF
>TRBV5-1|TRBJ2-1
ASSLGGQANEQF
>TRBV10-3|TRBJ2-5
ASRQGQETQY
>TRBV5-8|TRBJ1-5
ASSRGQNNQPQH
>TRBV7-3|TRBJ2-1
ASSSSPPVISGRGDEQF
>TRBV4-2|TRBJ2-1
ASSQEVAGVYNEQF
>TRBV30|TRBJ2-5
AWSIGLAGPQETQY
>TRBV13|TRBJ1-2
ASSLGAVAYGYT
>TRBV7-8|TRBJ2-1
ASSLAGLRYNEQF
>TRBV5-1|TRBJ2-5
ASSKQTSGSGETQY
>TRBV30|TRBJ2-2
AWSHGGVAGAGELF
>TRBV29-1|TRBJ1-1
SATGAGGANTEAF
>TRBV19|TRBJ2-3
ASSKRGERDTQY
>TRBV30|TRBJ2-6
AWSRGSNVLT
>TRBV5-6|TRBJ2-7
ASSLEGTGVGEQY
>TRBV4-1|TRBJ2-7
ASSPYSGSYEQY
>TRBV5-6|TRBJ2-2
ASSWGHGGGELF
>TRBV5-1|TRBJ1-2
ASSLDSGGDYGYT
>TRBV7-3|TRBJ1-2
ASSLAGGAGGYT
>TRBV28|TRBJ2-7
ASSGLYTYEQY
>TRBV9|TRBJ2-1
ASSEVGSGYNEQF
>TRBV15|TRBJ2-7
ATSRGVNGGYEQY
>TRBV7-2|TRBJ2-7
ASSSWTFGGEQY
>TRBV7-9|TRBJ1-4
ASSLAGATNEKLF
>TRBV7-8|TRBJ2-7
ASSFSQGGYEQY
>TRBV10-1|TRBJ1-1
ASSRTTGPNTEAF
>TRBV4-1|TRBJ1-6
ASSQADSYNSPLH
>TRBV5-6|TRBJ1-1
ASSLVRAGTQAF
>TRBV19|TRBJ1-1
ASSPGQGRHTEAF
>TRBV11-2|TRBJ2-7
ASSPPVGSYEQY
>TRBV5-8|TRBJ1-5
ASSFPGDNQPQH
>TRBV5-1|TRBJ1-4
ASSPLKQVAPNEKLF
>TRBV5-1|TRBJ1-1
ASSGTANTEAF
>TRBV2|TRBJ2-3
ASTGTSGSRDTQY
>TRBV19|TRBJ2-7
ASSIVGQGAKRLYEQY
>TRBV5-1|TRBJ2-1
ASSDGSYNEQF
>TRBV2|TRBJ2-2
ASSGRGAGELF
>TRBV4-2|TRBJ2-1
ASSQGDRVSEQF
>TRBV6-1|TRBJ2-7
ASSLGQEAYEQY
>TRBV6-5|TRBJ2-7
ASSYGTGRAYEQY
>TRBV4-1|TRBJ2-5
ASSPRGGVRETQY
>TRBV7-2|TRBJ2-3
ASSLYQGLVTDTQY
>TRBV6-4|TRBJ2-2
ASSDNRQGASTGELF